By proportion, the clone carrying this T cell receptor (beta chain) is medium-sized. Its antigen is undetermined. This specimen comes from a study of T cell repertoires and leukemia-associated antigens. Notes on the study in general: Expanded clones' antigen specificity and function were not directly tested.

Germline V CDR1 and CDR2: DFQATT, SNEGSKA (reference sequence). The CDR3 length is 13 residues. V was clipped by 3 bases and J by 4 bases, with 13 bases between them. TCRdb processed the 5' RACE reads anew with MiXCR; each CDR3 protein has one entry. The table includes some 14,000 distinct CDR3 sequences, 30% to 40% detected once. Sample: CD3+ T cells sorted from blood and cultured. The chain has TRBV20-1 and TRBJ2-7, with a tentative D call TRBD2 (6 bases). The TCR sequence derives from a female donor in good health. The CDR3: CSASLNRGYEQYF. The CDR3 nucleotides are TGCAGTGCTAGTCTCAACCGGGGGTACGAGCAGTACTTC.